These 22 T cell receptor beta chains originate from one sample sequenced in a study of neoadjuvant anti-PD-1 for oral cavity cancer. Assay: immunoSEQ multiplex PCR; the TCRdb copy retains only in-frame clones and omits some. The data show more than 50,000 clones, roughly 80% seen once. This sample comprised PBMCs, obtained before nivolumab (anti-PD-1) treatment. These receptors originate from a person between 35 and 79 years old with oral cavity squamous cell carcinoma.

This chain connects TRBV5-6 to TRBJ2-3, with D unclear. The germline V gene encodes CDR1 SGHDT and CDR2 YYEEEE. This CDR3 is built from 15 residues. Trimming removed 1 base from V and 0 bases from J, with 9 bases in between. CDR3 region: CASSLLKSSTDTQYF. Here the CDR3 DNA reads TGTGCCAGCAGCTTGCTGAAATCAAGCACAGATACGCAGTATTTT. Complete variable domain (other parts from reference TRBV5-6 and TRBJ2-3): DAGVTQSPTHLIKTRGQQVTLRCSPKSGHDTVSWYQQALGQGPQFIFQYYEEEERQRGNFPDRFSGHQFPNYSSELNVNALLLGDSALYLCASSLLKSSTDTQYFGPGTRLTVL.

This chain uses TRBV5-1 with TRBJ1-1; 10 bases line up with TRBD1. The CDR3 extends over 15 amino acids. CDR1 SGHRS and CDR2 YFSETQ come from the germline V gene. V was clipped by 3 bases and J by 5 bases; unmatched bases: 7. DNA of the CDR3: TGCGCCAGCAGCTCTACCGGGACAGGGGCTACTGAAGCTTTCTTT. Encoded protein: CASSSTGTGATEAFF. The full variable domain, its missing parts supplied by reference TRBV5-1 and TRBJ1-1, is KAGVTQTPRYLIKTRGQQVTLSCSPISGHRSVSWYQQTPGQGLQFLFEYFSETQRNKGNFPGRFSGRQFSNSRSEMNVSTLELGDSALYLCASSSTGTGATEAFFGQGTRLTVV.

V and J are TRBV6-5 and TRBJ2-3; maybe TRBD1 (7 bases). The ends were cut back, 4 bases at V and 4 bases at J, with 12 bases in the middle. CDR3 length equals 14 residues. In germline, CDR1 is MNHEY, CDR2 SVGAGI. Written as DNA, the CDR3 is TGTGCCAGCAGTTCGACAGGGAGGCCAGATACGCAGTATTTT. Encoded protein: CASSSTGRPDTQYF.

The chain employs TRBV2 and TRBJ2-7; D remains unclear. This CDR3 comprises 13 residues. The germline V and J ends were trimmed by 2 bases and 4 bases, with 9 bases remaining between them. The germline V gene has CDR1 SNHLY and CDR2 FYNNEI. CDR3 sequence (DNA): TGTGCCAGCAGTGAACTTCGGAATTACGAGCAGTACTTC. Translation: CASSELRNYEQYF.

In its sample, this clone was seen a few times. J is TRBJ1-6 and V is TRBV7-6, with TRBD1 matching over 7 bases. This CDR3 has 14 amino acids. V shed 5 bases and J 9 bases; nucleotides not matched to a gene: 7. Per the germline V gene, CDR1 is SGHVS and CDR2 is FNYEAQ. DNA for the CDR3: TGTGCCAGCAGCCTCGGGACAGAGGTTTCACCCCTCCACTTT. Its translation: CASSLGTEVSPLHF.

The rearrangement links TRBV7-6 to TRBJ1-3, with 10 bases fitting TRBD1. Trimming at V came to 1 base and at J to 2 bases, leaving 8 bases not matched to a gene. In germline, CDR1 is SGHVS, CDR2 FNYEAQ. This CDR3 is built from 18 residues. This chain's CDR3 is CASSLGTGTGATGNTIYF. CDR3 sequence (DNA): TGTGCCAGCAGCTTAGGGACCGGGACAGGGGCCACTGGAAACACCATATATTTT.

The chain links TRBV11-2 to TRBJ2-7; TRBD1 might be the D (7 bases). Germline V gene lookup returns CDR1 SGHAT and CDR2 FQNNGV. The CDR3 has 14 amino acids. The V gene lost 1 base and the J gene lost 6 bases, with 13 bases spanning the gap. The CDR3 nucleotides read TGTGCCAGCAGCTTAGCGGCAGGGGGACTCGAGCAGTACTTC. The encoded protein is CASSLAAGGLEQYF.

The V and J genes are TRBV7-9 and TRBJ2-6; 7 nucleotides match TRBD1. V was pared by 10 bases and J by 2 bases, with 11 bases of the junction left unmatched. The germline V gene encodes CDR1 SEHNR and CDR2 FQNEAQ (reference sequence). This CDR3 is built from 16 residues. The CDR3 loop reads CATRQTGLTGANVLTF. DNA for the CDR3: TGTGCCACCCGGCAGACAGGGTTAACTGGGGCCAACGTCCTGACTTTC.

V usage is TRBV6-1 and J usage is TRBJ2-7; D is perhaps TRBD1 (5 bases). The CDR3 is made up of 13 amino acids. Germline CDR1 is MNHNS and CDR2 is SASEGT. Trimming removed 5 bases at V and 2 bases at J, with 10 bases between. The CDR3 region is CASSQGYPYEQYF. CDR3 nucleotide sequence: TGTGCCAGCAGTCAGGGATATCCCTACGAGCAGTACTTC.

The chain recombines TRBV7-3 with TRBJ2-1; 11 nucleotides line up with TRBD2. Germline CDR1 reads SGHTA; CDR2 reads FQGTGA. The CDR3 contains 15 residues. V shed 3 bases, J shed 7 bases, and the junction held 5 bases outside the gene matches. CDR3 DNA sequence: TGTGCCAGCAGCTTTCTAGCGGGAGGAGGGAATGAGCAGTTCTTC. Translated, it gives CASSFLAGGGNEQFF.

The rearrangement links TRBV18 to TRBJ1-5; D unresolved. Germline CDR1 KGHSH, CDR2 LQKENI. CDR3 length: 14 residues. The V end lost 3 bases, the J end lost 3 bases, and 9 bases lay between the germline ends. CDR3 nucleotides: TGTGCCAGCTCACCTGGCAACACCAATCAGCCCCAGCATTTT. Translating it yields CASSPGNTNQPQHF.

J is TRBJ1-1 and V is TRBV6-5, with TRBD1 as a possible D gene (5 bases). The V gene's germline CDR1 is MNHEY and CDR2 SVGAGI. The CDR3 runs 14 residues. Trimming took off 1 base at V and 2 bases at J, with 8 bases between the two ends. This CDR3 is CASSYYGGNTEAFF. CDR3 coding DNA: TGTGCCAGCAGTTACTATGGGGGAAACACTGAAGCTTTCTTT.

The CDR3 nucleotides are TGTGCCAGTAGTATTTCCGGGAATAGCAATCAGCCCCAGCATTTT. It translates to CASSISGNSNQPQHF. The chain combines TRBV19 with TRBJ1-5; D ambiguous. CDR1 and CDR2 from the germline V gene are LNHDA and SQIVND (reference sequence). Trimming removed 3 bases from V and 0 bases from J, with 9 bases in between. The CDR3 runs 15 residues.

With respect to this clone: The junction and the germline gene differ at one end; a read error may be behind it. Other nucleotide sequences from this sample produce the same CDR3. The V and J genes are TRBV10-1 and TRBJ2-3; D may be TRBD2 (5 bases). CDR3 length: 16 residues. In germline, CDR1 is WNHNN, CDR2 SYGVQD (reference sequence). CDR3 region: CASSDWSGPYTDTQYF. DNA of the CDR3: TGCGCCAGCAGTGACTGGAGCGGCCCCTACACAGATACACAGTATTTT.

The rearrangement joins TRBV5-1 to TRBJ1-1; D gene unclear. The ends were cut back, 2 bases at V and 5 bases at J, with 10 bases in the middle. CDR1 is SGHRS and CDR2 is YFSETQ in the germline V gene. CDR3 length: 13 residues. The CDR3 is CASSLGAGTEAFF. For the CDR3, the DNA is TGCGCCAGCAGCTTAGGAGCTGGGACTGAAGCTTTCTTT.

The chain is built from TRBV4-2 and TRBJ1-4; 7 bases map to TRBD1. This CDR3 spans 16 amino acids. V lost 0 bases, J lost 6 bases, and 7 bases stayed unmatched. CDR1 is LGHNA, CDR2 YNFKEQ, per germline. The CDR3 DNA reads as TGTGCCAGCAGCCAAGATGAGGACAGGTTGTATGAAAAACTGTTTTTT. It yields the protein CASSQDEDRLYEKLFF.

This clone came up once. The rearrangement joins TRBV5-1 to TRBJ1-5, with 10 nucleotides matching TRBD1. Germline CDR1 SGHRS, CDR2 YFSETQ. The CDR3 contains 16 residues. Trimming at V came to 1 base and at J to 3 bases, leaving 4 bases not matched to a gene. CDR3 amino acids: CASSLRDRGVNQPQHF. The CDR3 DNA reads TGCGCCAGCAGCTTGAGGGACAGGGGAGTCAATCAGCCCCAGCATTTT.

V and J are TRBV25-1 and TRBJ1-6, with 8 bases aligning to TRBD1. Unmatched junction bases numbered 10, after V lost 3 bases and J lost 9 bases. CDR3 length: 16 amino acids. CDR1 is MGHDK and CDR2 is SYGVNS in the germline V gene. Here the CDR3 DNA reads TGTGCCAGCAGTGACTCAGGACAGGGTGTGAGTTCACCCCTCCACTTT. It translates to CASSDSGQGVSSPLHF.

The chain joins TRBV15 to TRBJ1-2; perhaps TRBD1 as D (5 bases). This CDR3 comprises 16 residues. Germline V gene lookup returns CDR1 LNHNV and CDR2 YYDKDF (reference sequence). V gave up 5 bases and J gave up 4 bases, with 20 bases separating them. CDR3 sequence reads: CATSATRGRQGYGYTF. Here the CDR3 DNA reads TGTGCCACCAGCGCCACAAGGGGTAGGCAGGGCTATGGCTACACCTTC.

Here the CDR3 reads CASSMVGGSVSEQYF. CDR3 nucleotides: TGTGCCAGTAGTATGGTGGGGGGCTCTGTCTCCGAGCAGTACTTC. The chain joins TRBV19 to TRBJ2-7; the D gene could be TRBD1 or TRBD2 (6 bases each). Trimming shortened V by 3 bases and J by 6 bases, and 18 bases separated the two germline ends. In germline, CDR1 is LNHDA, CDR2 SQIVND (reference sequence). There are 15 residues in the CDR3.

The J gene is TRBJ1-6, the V gene TRBV5-4; no reliable D call. The CDR3 sequence is 14 residues long. From germline, CDR1 is SGHNT and CDR2 YYREEE (reference sequence). V lost 4 bases and J lost 6, with 11 bases in between. CDR3 in amino acids: CASSLRAVNSPLHF. The CDR3 region has the DNA TGTGCCAGCAGCCTCCGGGCCGTTAATTCACCCCTCCACTTT.

The chain employs TRBV27 and TRBJ2-7; 7 nucleotides line up with TRBD2. Germline loops: CDR1 MNHEY, CDR2 SMNVEV (reference sequence). There are 15 residues in the CDR3. V lost 4 bases and J lost 4; bases outside the gene matches: 10. CDR3 amino acids: CASSSPGGSPYEQYF. The CDR3 bases are TGTGCCAGCAGTTCCCCTGGCGGGAGTCCGTACGAGCAGTACTTC.